The following is a T cell receptor (beta chain) sequence with its context. What it binds is not known. This sample was included in a study of T-cell memory formation after mild COVID-19. Study at large: Largely donor-specific sequence clusters came from a couple of donors.

The study's findings and limits: Researchers found some responding clones in pre-infection memory, a sign that cross-reactive memory joined.

TCRdb reprocessed the 5' RACE reads with MiXCR, giving one entry per CDR3 protein. Of about 340,000 distinct CDR3 sequences in the sample, over 20% were seen once. Unmatched junction bases numbered 8, after V lost 4 bases and J lost 2 bases. This CDR3 contains 16 residues. Germline CDR1 is MNHEY and CDR2 is SVGEGT. The V gene is TRBV6-2 or TRBV6-3, the J gene TRBJ1-5; TRBD1 agrees at 7 bases. The source is an adult woman who had mild COVID-19 (a few samples of this study predate the infection). Cell type and time point are not known. Sequencing was carried out using PBMCs or a T cell subset sorted from them (not recorded which). CDR3 in amino acids: CASSSTGSWGNQPQHF. The CDR3 region has the DNA TGTGCCAGCAGTTCGACAGGGTCGTGGGGCAATCAGCCCCAGCATTTT.